A selection of T cell receptor beta chains follows, all from one sample in a study of T-cell memory formation after mild COVID-19. TCRdb independently ran MiXCR on the 5' RACE reads; one entry per CDR3 protein. The sample has hundreds of thousands of distinct CDR3 sequences; roughly 20% are singletons. Sequences were obtained from PBMCs or a T cell subset sorted from them (not recorded which). The receptors come from an adult woman who had mild COVID-19 (a few samples of this study predate the infection). Cell type and time point are not known. Both conserved end residues are part of each CDR3. The D gene is left open where the match is weak. Rows may omit the clone size; those that give it use once, few, many or a size class.

TGCAGCGTTGAAGATGGACAGGGAATCGTAGAGACCCAGTACTTC,CSVEDGQGIVETQYF,TRBJ2-5,TRBV29-1,TRBD1,.
TGTGCCAGCGCGTACGGGGCAGGAAGCACAGATACGCAGTATTTT,CASAYGAGSTDTQYF,TRBJ2-3,TRBV2,.,few
TGCAGCGTTGAAGAATTACTAGCGGTATACAATGAGCAGTTCTTC,CSVEELLAVYNEQFF,TRBJ2-1,TRBV29-1,TRBD2,.
TGTGCCAGCAGCTTAGCTAGCGGGAACTCGTTGAATGAGCAGTTCTTC,CASSLASGNSLNEQFF,TRBJ2-1,TRBV7-8,TRBD2,few
TGTGCCAGCAGTTTAGAGGACAGAGGAGCTAACGAGCAGTACTTC,CASSLEDRGANEQYF,TRBJ2-7,TRBV12-3/TRBV12-4,.,.
TGTGCCAGTCGAACAACAGGGATTGGTAGGAATGAGCAGTTCTTC,CASRTTGIGRNEQFF,TRBJ2-1,TRBV6-1,.,.
TGTGCCAGCATCGGAAAGGGACAGGGGTATGACGAGCAGTACTTC,CASIGKGQGYDEQYF,TRBJ2-7,TRBV12-3/TRBV12-4,TRBD1,many
TGTGCCAGCAGTTTAGCGGTAGGGGGGAGCACAGATACGCAGTATTTT,CASSLAVGGSTDTQYF,TRBJ2-3,TRBV12-3/TRBV12-4,.,.
TGTGCCAGCAGCCAAGCACAGGCTAACTATGGCTACACCTTC,CASSQAQANYGYTF,TRBJ1-2,TRBV3-1,.,few
TGCGCCAGCAGCCAGACATCCCGGGGAAATGAGCAGTTCTTC,CASSQTSRGNEQFF,TRBJ2-1,TRBV4-1,.,few
TGTGCCAGTAGTATCTTCCGTGACAGGGAGAACACCGGGGAGCTGTTTTTT,CASSIFRDRENTGELFF,TRBJ2-2,TRBV19,TRBD1,few
TGTGCCACCAGTGTAGGGCCCAATGAGCAGTTCTTC,CATSVGPNEQFF,TRBJ2-1,TRBV24-1,.,few
TGTGCCAGCAGCGTAGGGCTCGGGACTAGTTTGAAGCTACTCGGGAACCAAGAGACCCAGTACTTC,CASSVGLGTSLKLLGNQETQYF,TRBJ2-5,TRBV9,TRBD2,few
TGCGCCAGCAGCTTGACAGGGCACAGCACAGATACGCAGTATTTT,CASSLTGHSTDTQYF,TRBJ2-3,TRBV5-1,.,.
TGTGCCAGCAGTTACTCGGGACAGGGGACCGAGCAGTACTTC,CASSYSGQGTEQYF,TRBJ2-7,TRBV6-5,TRBD1,.
TGCAGTGCCCGAAGACAGGGCTATAGCACAGATACGCAGTATTTT,CSARRQGYSTDTQYF,TRBJ2-3,TRBV20-1,TRBD1,few
TGTGCCAGCAGCTTAGGGCTGACGGGTGGCTACACCTTC,CASSLGLTGGYTF,TRBJ1-2,TRBV11-3,.,.
TGCGCCAGCAGCCCATTGGGCCTAGCGGGAGGGGTCTCCTACAATGAGCAGTTCTTC,CASSPLGLAGGVSYNEQFF,TRBJ2-1,TRBV4-3,TRBD2,.
TGTGCCAGCTCTCTGAGACAGGGGGGCATTCAGTACTTC,CASSLRQGGIQYF,TRBJ2-4,TRBV18,TRBD1,.
TGTGCCAGTAGTATGGGTGTCCAGGGGAGGATCTCCGGTAACAATCAGCCCCAGCATTTT,CASSMGVQGRISGNNQPQHF,TRBJ1-5,TRBV19,.,few
TGTGCCAGCAGCTTTAGAAACAGGAGAGATACGCAGTATTTT,CASSFRNRRDTQYF,TRBJ2-3,TRBV5-4,.,.
TGTGCCACCAGCAGAAAATCCATACTGGCGACTAATGAAAAACTGTTTTTT,CATSRKSILATNEKLFF,TRBJ1-4,TRBV15,.,.
TGTGCCAGCAGCGCACCGGGACTAGCGAAACTCTTC,CASSAPGLAKLF,TRBJ2-1,TRBV9,TRBD2,.
TGTGCCAGCAGCATAACAGGACTGAACACTGAAGCTTTCTTT,CASSITGLNTEAFF,TRBJ1-1,TRBV7-6,.,few
TGTGCCAGTAGGGAGGGACAGGGGGCTACAGGAGCTTTCTTT,CASREGQGATGAFF,TRBJ1-1,TRBV19,TRBD1,.
TGTGCCACCAGTCCTACGGGACAGGGTGGTTCCCTACCCCACAATGAGCAGTTCTTC,CATSPTGQGGSLPHNEQFF,TRBJ2-1,TRBV24-1,TRBD1,.
TGTGCCAGCAGTTACGCAACGAATTCACCCCTCCACTTT,CASSYATNSPLHF,TRBJ1-6,TRBV6-2/TRBV6-3,.,.
TGTGCCAGCAGCACCGGTCGTAGGGGAGCGGCCGAGCAGTACTTC,CASSTGRRGAAEQYF,TRBJ2-7,TRBV7-2,.,few
TGTGCCAGCAAACCGGGACAGGCTTCAGATACGCAGTATTTT,CASKPGQASDTQYF,TRBJ2-3,TRBV6-5,TRBD1,.
TGTGCCAGCAGCCCCCAGGGCCCCGGGTACGACGAGCAGTACTTC,CASSPQGPGYDEQYF,TRBJ2-7,TRBV5-4,.,.
TGTGCCAGCAGTCCGTCGCTCCGTCCTTACGAGCAGTACTTC,CASSPSLRPYEQYF,TRBJ2-7,TRBV6-6,.,.
TGCAGTGCTCGTGACGGAACAAGGCATGAAAAACTGTTTTTT,CSARDGTRHEKLFF,TRBJ1-4,TRBV20-1,.,few
TGTGCCAGCAGCCCCTGGGACAGGGTGTGGTATGGCTACACCTTC,CASSPWDRVWYGYTF,TRBJ1-2,TRBV9,TRBD1,.
TGTGCCAGCTCAACGGCTAGCCGGGAGACCCAGTACTTC,CASSTASRETQYF,TRBJ2-5,TRBV7-6,.,.
TGTGCCAGCAGTCCCGGGACAAGTGGGAACACTGAAGCTTTCTTT,CASSPGTSGNTEAFF,TRBJ1-1,TRBV6-5,.,few
TGTGCCAGCAGCTCGGCCGGGAGCACCGGGGAGCTGTTTTTT,CASSSAGSTGELFF,TRBJ2-2,TRBV11-3,.,.
TGTGCCAGCAGCCAAGATAGACGGGGCGGCTACACCTTC,CASSQDRRGGYTF,TRBJ1-2,TRBV14,.,few
TGCAGCGTTGGCCGACAGGCGGTAAGGTTCTTC,CSVGRQAVRFF,TRBJ2-1,TRBV29-1,.,.
TGTGCCAGCAGCCCCTCATGGACCCAGTACTTC,CASSPSWTQYF,TRBJ2-5,TRBV7-8,.,.
TGTGCCAGCTCACACGATAGGAAGAGTTCACCCCTCCACTTT,CASSHDRKSSPLHF,TRBJ1-6,TRBV18,.,few